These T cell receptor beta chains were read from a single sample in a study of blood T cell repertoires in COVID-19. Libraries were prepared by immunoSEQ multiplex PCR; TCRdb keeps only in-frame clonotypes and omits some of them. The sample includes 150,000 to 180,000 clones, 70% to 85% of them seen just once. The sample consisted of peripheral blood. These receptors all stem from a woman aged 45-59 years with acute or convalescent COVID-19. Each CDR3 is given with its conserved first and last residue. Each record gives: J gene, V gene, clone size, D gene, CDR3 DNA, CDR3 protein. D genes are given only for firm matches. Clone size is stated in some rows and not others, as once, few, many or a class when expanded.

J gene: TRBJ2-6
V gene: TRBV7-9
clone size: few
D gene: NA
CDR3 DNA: TGTGCCAGCAGCTTTTGGCTTGGCTCTGGGGCCAACGTCCTGACTTTC
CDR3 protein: CASSFWLGSGANVLTF

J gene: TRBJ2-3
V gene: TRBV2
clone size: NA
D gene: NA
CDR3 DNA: TGTGCCAGCAGTGAGGTTCAGGTTTCTGCAGATACGCAGTATTTT
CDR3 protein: CASSEVQVSADTQYF

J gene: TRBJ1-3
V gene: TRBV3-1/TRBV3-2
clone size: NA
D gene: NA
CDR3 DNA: TGTGCCAGCAGCCAATCTGGGGAGAAACCTGGAAACACCATATATTTT
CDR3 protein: CASSQSGEKPGNTIYF

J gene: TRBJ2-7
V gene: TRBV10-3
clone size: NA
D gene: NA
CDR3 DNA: TGTGCCATCAGTGAAGGGCAGGGTTGGGACGAGCAGTACTTC
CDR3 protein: CAISEGQGWDEQYF

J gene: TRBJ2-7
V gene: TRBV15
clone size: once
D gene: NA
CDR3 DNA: TGTGCCACCAGCAGAGGGCAGTTCCTCTCCTACGAGCAGTACTTC
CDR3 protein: CATSRGQFLSYEQYF

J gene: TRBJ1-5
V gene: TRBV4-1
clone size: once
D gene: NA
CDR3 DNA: TGCGCCAGCAGCCAAGTTTGGCCTTCCAATCAGCCCCAGCATTTT
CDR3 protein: CASSQVWPSNQPQHF

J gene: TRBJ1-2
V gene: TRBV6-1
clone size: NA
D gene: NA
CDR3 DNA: TGTGCCAGCAGTGAAATTCCCGCTGCGAAACGTAACTATGGCTACACCTTC
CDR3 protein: CASSEIPAAKRNYGYTF

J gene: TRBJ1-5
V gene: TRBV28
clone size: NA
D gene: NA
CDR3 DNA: TGTGCCAGCAGTTCAGGGGCTGTCGGGAATCAGCCCCAGCATTTT
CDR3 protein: CASSSGAVGNQPQHF

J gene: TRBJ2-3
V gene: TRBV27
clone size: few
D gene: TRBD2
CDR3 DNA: TGTGCCAGCAGTTCGGGGGGGGGCACAGATACGCAGTATTTT
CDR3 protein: CASSSGGGTDTQYF

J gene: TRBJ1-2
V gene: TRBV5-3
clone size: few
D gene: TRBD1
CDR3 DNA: TGTGCCAGAAGACCAGGGGGCCATGGCTACACCTTC
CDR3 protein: CARRPGGHGYTF

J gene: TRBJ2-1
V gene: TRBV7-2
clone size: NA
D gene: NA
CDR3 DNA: TGTGTCAGCAGCTTAGGAGGGCACAATGAGCAGTTCTTC
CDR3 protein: CVSSLGGHNEQFF

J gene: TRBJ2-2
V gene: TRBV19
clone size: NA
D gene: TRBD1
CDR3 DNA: TGTGCCAGTAAGGGCACAGGGGGCACCGGGGAGCTGTTTTTT
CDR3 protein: CASKGTGGTGELFF

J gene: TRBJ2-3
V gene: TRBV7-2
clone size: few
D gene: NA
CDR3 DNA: TGTGCCAGCAGCTTAGATATGTCTACCACAGATACGCAGTATTTT
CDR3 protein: CASSLDMSTTDTQYF

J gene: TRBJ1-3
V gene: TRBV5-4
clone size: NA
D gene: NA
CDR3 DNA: TGTGCTAGCTCAATTCGGGGGGCATGGGGAAACACCATATATTTT
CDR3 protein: CASSIRGAWGNTIYF

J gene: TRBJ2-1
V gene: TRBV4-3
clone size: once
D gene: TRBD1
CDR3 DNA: TGCGCCAGCAGCCAAGTCGGGGACAGGGGCTACAATGAGCAGTTCTTC
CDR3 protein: CASSQVGDRGYNEQFF

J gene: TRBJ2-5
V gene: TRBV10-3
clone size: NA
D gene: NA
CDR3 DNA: TGTGCCAGTAACTACCGGGAGCAAGAGACCCAGTACTTC
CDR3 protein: CASNYREQETQYF

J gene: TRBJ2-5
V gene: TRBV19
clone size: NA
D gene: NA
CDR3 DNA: TGTGCCAGTAGTAAGACCGGAGCGGGTGGTCAAGAGACCCAGTACTTC
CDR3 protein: CASSKTGAGGQETQYF

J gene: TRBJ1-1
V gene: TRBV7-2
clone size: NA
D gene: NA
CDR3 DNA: TGTGCCAGCAGCTTATTACAGATGAACACTGAAGCTTTCTTT
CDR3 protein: CASSLLQMNTEAFF

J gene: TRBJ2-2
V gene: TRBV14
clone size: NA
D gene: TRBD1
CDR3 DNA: TGTGCCAGCAGTCCGGACAGGGTGGGACGGGAGCTGTTTTTT
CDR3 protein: CASSPDRVGRELFF

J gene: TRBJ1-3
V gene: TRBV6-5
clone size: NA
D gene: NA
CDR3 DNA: TGTGCCAGCGGGCGGGGCTTCTCTGGAAACACCATATATTTT
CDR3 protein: CASGRGFSGNTIYF

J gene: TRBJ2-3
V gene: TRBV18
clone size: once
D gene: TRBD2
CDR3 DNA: TGTGCCAGCTCACCACTTGGACAAAAACTAGCGCAAGATACGCAGTATTTT
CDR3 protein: CASSPLGQKLAQDTQYF

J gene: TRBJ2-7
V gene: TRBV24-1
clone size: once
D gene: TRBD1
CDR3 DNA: TGTGCCACCAGTGATCTGGGACAGGGGGGGAACGAGCAGTACTTC
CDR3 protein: CATSDLGQGGNEQYF

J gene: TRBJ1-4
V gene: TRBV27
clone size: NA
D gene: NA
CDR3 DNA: TGTGCCAGCAGCAACAGTGCAACTAATGAAAAACTGTTTTTT
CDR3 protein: CASSNSATNEKLFF

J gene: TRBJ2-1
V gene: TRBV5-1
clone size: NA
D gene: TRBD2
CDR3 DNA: TGCGCCAGCAGCCCCGGGACTAGCGGGTCCCTCTCCTACAATGAGCAGTTCTTC
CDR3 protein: CASSPGTSGSLSYNEQFF

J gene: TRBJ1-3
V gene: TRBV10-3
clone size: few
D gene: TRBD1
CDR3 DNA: TGTGCCATCAGTGAGGATTGGGACAGGCTCTCCGGAAACACCATATATTTT
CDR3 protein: CAISEDWDRLSGNTIYF

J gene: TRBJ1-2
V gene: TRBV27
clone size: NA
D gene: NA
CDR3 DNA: TGTGCCAGCAGTCCCACAGGATCGTTTAACTATGGCTACACCTTC
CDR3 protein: CASSPTGSFNYGYTF

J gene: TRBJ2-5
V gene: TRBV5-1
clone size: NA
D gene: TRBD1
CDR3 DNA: TGCGCCAGCAGCCCTATGACAGGGGGAAAACAAGAGACCCAGTACTTC
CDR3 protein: CASSPMTGGKQETQYF

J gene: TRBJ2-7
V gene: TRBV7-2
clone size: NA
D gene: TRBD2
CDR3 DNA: TGTGCCAGCAGCTCCCTGGGGAGGGGAGAGCAGTACTTC
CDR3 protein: CASSSLGRGEQYF

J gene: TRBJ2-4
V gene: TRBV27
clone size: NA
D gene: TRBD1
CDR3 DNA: TGTGCCAGCAGTTTTGCGGGACAGGGGGTCTCAGGAGCCAAAAACATTCAGTACTTC
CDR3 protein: CASSFAGQGVSGAKNIQYF

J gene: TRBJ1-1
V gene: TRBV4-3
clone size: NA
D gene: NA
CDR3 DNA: TGCGCCAGCAGCCAACCCGGGGGGAACACTGAAGCTTTCTTT
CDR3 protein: CASSQPGGNTEAFF

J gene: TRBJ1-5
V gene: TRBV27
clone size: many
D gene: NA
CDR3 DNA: TGTGCCAGCAGTTTATTCAGGGGAGGGCAGCCCCAGCATTTT
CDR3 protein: CASSLFRGGQPQHF

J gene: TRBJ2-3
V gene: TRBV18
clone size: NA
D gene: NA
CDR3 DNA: TGTGCCAGCTCGCCCGGGATTCTCACAGATACGCAGTATTTT
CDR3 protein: CASSPGILTDTQYF

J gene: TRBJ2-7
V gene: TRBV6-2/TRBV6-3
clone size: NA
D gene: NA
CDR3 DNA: TGTGCCAGCAGCCACCCTCGGTCCGGGACAGCGGGCTACGAGCAGTACTTC
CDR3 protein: CASSHPRSGTAGYEQYF

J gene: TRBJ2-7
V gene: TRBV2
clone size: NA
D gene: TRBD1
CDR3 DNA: TGTGCCAGCAGTACCACAGGGGGCGGTGGGGAGCAGTACTTC
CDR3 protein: CASSTTGGGGEQYF

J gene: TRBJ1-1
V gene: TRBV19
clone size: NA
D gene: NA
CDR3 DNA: TGTGCCAGTAGTGAGACAGCAAACACTGAAGCTTTCTTT
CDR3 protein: CASSETANTEAFF

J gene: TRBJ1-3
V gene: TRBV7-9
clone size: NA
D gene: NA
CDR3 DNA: TGTGCCAGCAGCCCCCGTGGGGGGGCTGGTGGAAACACCATATATTTT
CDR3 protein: CASSPRGGAGGNTIYF

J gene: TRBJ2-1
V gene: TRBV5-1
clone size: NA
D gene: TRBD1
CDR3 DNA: TGCGCCAGCAGCGGGCAGGGGGCGCTTAATGAGCAGTTCTTC
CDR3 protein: CASSGQGALNEQFF

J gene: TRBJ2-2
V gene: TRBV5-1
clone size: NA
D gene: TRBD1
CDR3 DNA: TGCGCCAGCAGCTTACTGACAGGGGGGAACACCGGGGAGCTGTTTTTT
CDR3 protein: CASSLLTGGNTGELFF

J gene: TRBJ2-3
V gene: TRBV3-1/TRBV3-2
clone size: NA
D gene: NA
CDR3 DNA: TGTGCCAGCAGCCTCCTTCCTGATACGCAGTATTTT
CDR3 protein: CASSLLPDTQYF

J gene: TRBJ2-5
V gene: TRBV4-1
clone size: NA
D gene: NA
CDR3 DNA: TGCGCCAGCAGCCCCTATTTATCAGGGGTGGAGACCCAGTACTTC
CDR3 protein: CASSPYLSGVETQYF

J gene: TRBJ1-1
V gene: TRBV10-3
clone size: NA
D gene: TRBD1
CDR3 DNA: TGTGCCATCAGTGAGTACCGGACAGGGGTGGCCACTGAAGCTTTCTTT
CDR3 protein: CAISEYRTGVATEAFF

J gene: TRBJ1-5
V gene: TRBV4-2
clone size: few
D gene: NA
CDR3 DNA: TGTGCCAGCAGCCACCAACAGGCGCCAAATCAGCCCCAGCATTTT
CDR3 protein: CASSHQQAPNQPQHF

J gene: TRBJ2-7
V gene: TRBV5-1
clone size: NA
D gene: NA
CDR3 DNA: TGCGCCAGCAGCTTGGGTCAGGGTTTCGAGCAGTACTTC
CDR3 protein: CASSLGQGFEQYF

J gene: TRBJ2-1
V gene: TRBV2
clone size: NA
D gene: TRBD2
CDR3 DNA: TGTGCCAGCAGTTGGACTAGCGGGGGGCAGGCGGGTGAGCAGTTCTTC
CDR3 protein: CASSWTSGGQAGEQFF

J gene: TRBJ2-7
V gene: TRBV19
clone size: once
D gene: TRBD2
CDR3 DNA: TGTGCCAGTGCCCGTAGCGGGAGCTCCTACGAGCAGTACTTC
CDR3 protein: CASARSGSSYEQYF